Each of the 9 T cell receptor beta chains below was sequenced from the same sample in a study of cytomegalovirus exposure and HLA in healthy donors. The PCR ran on 60 Vbeta and 13 Jbeta primers. The assay was immunoSEQ multiplex PCR, and TCRdb's table has in-frame clones only and misses some. The table has some 120,000 clones, over 70% seen once; the top ten hold nearly 9.5%. Sequenced material: PBMCs. The receptor source for this set is a woman in her forties or fifties in good health and CMV-seropositive.

The chain uses TRBV7-9 and TRBJ2-1, with 9 bases that match TRBD2. Trimming removed 5 bases from V and 6 bases from J; junction bases left unmatched: 8. The CDR3 has 15 residues. Per the germline V gene, CDR1 is SEHNR and CDR2 is FQNEAQ (reference sequence). The CDR3 DNA reads as TGTGCCAGCAGCGTTAGCGGCGGGAGGGCCAATGAGCAGTTCTTC. Encoded protein: CASSVSGGRANEQFF. Combining the CDR3 with reference TRBV7-9 and TRBJ2-1 gives the whole variable domain DTGVSQNPRHKITKRGQNVTFRCDPISEHNRLYWYRQTLGQGPEFLTYFQNEAQLEKSRLLSDRFSAERPKGSFSTLEIQRTEQGDSAMYLCASSVSGGRANEQFFGPGTRLTVL.

The rearrangement uses TRBV7-2 and TRBJ2-1; D is possibly TRBD2 (7 bases). V lost 5 bases, J lost 2 bases, and 16 bases lay in between. The germline CDR1 and CDR2 sequences are SGHTA and FQGNSA. The CDR3 spans 16 residues. Here the CDR3 reads CASSRSGAGAYNEQFF. In nucleotides, the CDR3 is TGTGCCAGCAGCCGTTCGGGGGCGGGGGCCTACAATGAGCAGTTCTTC.

The V and J genes are TRBV5-1 and TRBJ1-2; 11 nucleotides line up with TRBD1. With V trimmed by 5 bases and J by 8 bases, 8 bases remained unmatched. The CDR3 loop spans 14 amino acids. Germline-derived CDR1 and CDR2 are SGHRS and YFSETQ. CDR3 nucleotides: TGCGCCAGCAGACCAGGGACAGGGGGGTACGGCTACACCTTC. It encodes CASRPGTGGYGYTF. Using reference TRBV5-1 and TRBJ1-2 for the parts outside the CDR3, the full variable domain is KAGVTQTPRYLIKTRGQQVTLSCSPISGHRSVSWYQQTPGQGLQFLFEYFSETQRNKGNFPGRFSGRQFSNSRSEMNVSTLELGDSALYLCASRPGTGGYGYTFGSGTRLTVV.

This sequence joins TRBV6-5 and TRBJ2-7; the match to TRBD1 covers 7 bases. The CDR3 totals 13 residues. The V segment lost 4 bases and the J segment 3 bases; nucleotides outside the gene matches: 3. CDR1 and CDR2 from the germline V gene are MNHEY and SVGAGI. CDR3 loop: CASSSGTVYEQYF. The DNA for the CDR3 is TGTGCCAGCAGTTCCGGGACAGTCTACGAGCAGTACTTC.

V usage is TRBV7-8 and J usage is TRBJ1-1; D possibly corresponds to TRBD1 (5 bases). Trimming removed 0 bases from V and 1 base from J, with 18 bases in between. CDR1 SGHVS and CDR2 FQNEAQ come from the germline V gene. The CDR3 extends over 18 amino acids. The CDR3: CASSLARRVGGGNTEAFF. As DNA, the CDR3 is TGTGCCAGCAGCTTAGCCCGGAGGGTTGGGGGGGGGAACACTGAAGCTTTCTTT.

The chain joins TRBV5-1 to TRBJ1-2, with D perhaps matching TRBD1 (5 bases). Trimming stripped 5 bases from V and 5 bases from J, with 13 bases between. Germline CDR1 reads SGHRS; CDR2 reads YFSETQ. CDR3 length: 13 amino acids. The CDR3 loop is CASSYDSGYGYTF. The CDR3 nucleotides read TGCGCCAGCAGTTACGACAGTGGGTATGGCTACACCTTC.

The chain uses TRBV5-6 and TRBJ1-2, with 7 positions matching TRBD1. Germline values: CDR1 SGHDT, CDR2 YYEEEE. The CDR3 has 16 amino acids. V was pared by 2 bases and J by 6 bases, with 13 bases of the junction left unmatched. CDR3 protein: CASSLYPGQEGNGYTF. The CDR3 region has the DNA TGTGCCAGCAGCTTATACCCCGGACAGGAAGGGAATGGCTACACCTTC.

The chain has TRBV5-5 and TRBJ2-5; 8 bases agree with TRBD1. V lost 0 bases to trimming and J lost 5 bases; unmatched junction nucleotides: 6. The CDR3 extends over 15 amino acids. Germline assignment: CDR1 SGHKS and CDR2 YYEKEE (reference sequence). The CDR3 DNA follows: TGTGCCAGCAGCTTGGGACAGGGGACGTACGAGACCCAGTACTTC. It encodes CASSLGQGTYETQYF.

The chain has TRBV6-5 and TRBJ2-7; D gene ambiguous. Germline loops: CDR1 MNHEY, CDR2 SVGAGI. The CDR3 contains 16 residues. V was clipped by 2 bases and J by 7 bases, with 21 bases between them. As DNA, the CDR3 is TGTGCCAGCAGTTACCATATTGGCTCAGCGTCTGGGGAGCAGTACTTC. The encoded protein is CASSYHIGSASGEQYF.